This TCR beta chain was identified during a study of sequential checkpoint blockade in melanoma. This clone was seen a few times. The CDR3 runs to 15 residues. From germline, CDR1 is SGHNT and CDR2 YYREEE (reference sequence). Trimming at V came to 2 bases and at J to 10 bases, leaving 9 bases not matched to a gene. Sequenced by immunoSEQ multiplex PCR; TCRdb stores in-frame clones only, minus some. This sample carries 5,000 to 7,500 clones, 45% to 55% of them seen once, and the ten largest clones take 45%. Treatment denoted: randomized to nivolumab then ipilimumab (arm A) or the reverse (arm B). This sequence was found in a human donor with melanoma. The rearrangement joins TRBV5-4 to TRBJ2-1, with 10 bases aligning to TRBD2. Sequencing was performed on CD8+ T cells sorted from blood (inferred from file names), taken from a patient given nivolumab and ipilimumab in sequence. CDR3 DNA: TGTGCCAGCAGCTTCTTCCTAGCGGGGGATGGGGAGCAGTTCTTC. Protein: CASSFFLAGDGEQFF.